This entry features one TCR beta chain sequence. This entry comes from a study of blood T cell repertoires in COVID-19. Across the study: The origin of the acute and convalescent COVID-19 samples was the United States, Italy and Spain.

The method was immunoSEQ multiplex PCR; TCRdb's version includes in-frame clones alone and lacks a portion of them. The sample holds 330,000 or so clones, roughly nine tenths seen once. Per the germline V gene, CDR1 is SGDLS and CDR2 is YYNGEE. V was pared by 0 bases and J by 3 bases, with 10 bases between. This CDR3 contains 16 residues. A Seattle source enrolled patients during active infection and followed them longitudinally. This sequence was found in a woman aged 55-75 years with COVID-19, enrolled during active disease. Input material: peripheral blood. The chain is built from TRBV9 and TRBJ1-6; D uncertain. The CDR3 region has the DNA TGTGCCAGCAGCGTAGGGGGAGGCGACTATAATTCACCCCTCCACTTT. Translating gives CASSVGGGDYNSPLHF.